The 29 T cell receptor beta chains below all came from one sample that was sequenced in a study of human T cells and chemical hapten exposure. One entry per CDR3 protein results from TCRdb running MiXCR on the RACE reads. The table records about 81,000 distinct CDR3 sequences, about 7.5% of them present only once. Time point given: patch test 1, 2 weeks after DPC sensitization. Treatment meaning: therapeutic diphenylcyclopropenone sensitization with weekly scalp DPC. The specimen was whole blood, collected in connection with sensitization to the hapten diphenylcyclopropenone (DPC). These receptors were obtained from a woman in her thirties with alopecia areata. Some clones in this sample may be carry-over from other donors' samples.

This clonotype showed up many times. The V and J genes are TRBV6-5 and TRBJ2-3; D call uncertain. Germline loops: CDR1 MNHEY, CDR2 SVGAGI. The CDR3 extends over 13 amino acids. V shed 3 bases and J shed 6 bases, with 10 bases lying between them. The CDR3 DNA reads TGTGCCAGCAGTTATGGGCCCTTGGATACGCAGTATTTT. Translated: CASSYGPLDTQYF.

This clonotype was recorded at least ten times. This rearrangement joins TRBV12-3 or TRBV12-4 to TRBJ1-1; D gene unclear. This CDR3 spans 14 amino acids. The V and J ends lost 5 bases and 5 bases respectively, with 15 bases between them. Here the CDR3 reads CASSLEGGGTEAFF. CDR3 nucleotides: TGTGCCAGCAGTCTAGAAGGCGGTGGGACTGAAGCTTTCTTT.

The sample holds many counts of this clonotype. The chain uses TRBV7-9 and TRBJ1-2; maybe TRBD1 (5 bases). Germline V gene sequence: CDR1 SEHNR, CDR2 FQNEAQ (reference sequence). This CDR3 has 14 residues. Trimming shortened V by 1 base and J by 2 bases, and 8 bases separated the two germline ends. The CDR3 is CASSLGDSNYGYTF. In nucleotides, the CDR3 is TGTGCCAGCAGCTTAGGAGACAGCAACTATGGCTACACCTTC.

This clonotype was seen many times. CDR3 nucleotides: TGTGCCAGCAGCTTAAAAGGATTGGGGACTAGCTTCAATGAGCAGTTCTTC. It encodes CASSLKGLGTSFNEQFF. This chain uses TRBV7-3 with TRBJ2-1, with 9 bases identical to TRBD2. Germline-derived CDR1 and CDR2 are SGHTA and FQGTGA. The CDR3 has 17 residues. The V gene end was trimmed by 1 base and the J gene end by 6 bases; junction bases not matched to a gene: 10.

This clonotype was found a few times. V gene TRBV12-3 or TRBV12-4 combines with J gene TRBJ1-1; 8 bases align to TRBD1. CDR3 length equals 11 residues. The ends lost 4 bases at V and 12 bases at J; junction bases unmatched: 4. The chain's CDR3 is CASSSYRGTFF. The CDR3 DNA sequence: TGTGCCAGCAGTTCTTACAGGGGGACTTTCTTT.

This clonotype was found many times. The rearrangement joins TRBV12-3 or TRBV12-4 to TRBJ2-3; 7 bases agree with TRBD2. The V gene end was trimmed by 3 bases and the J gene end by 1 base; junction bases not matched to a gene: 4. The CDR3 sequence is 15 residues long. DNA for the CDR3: TGTGCCAGCAGTTTTAGCGGGTCCGGCACAGATACGCAGTATTTT. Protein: CASSFSGSGTDTQYF.

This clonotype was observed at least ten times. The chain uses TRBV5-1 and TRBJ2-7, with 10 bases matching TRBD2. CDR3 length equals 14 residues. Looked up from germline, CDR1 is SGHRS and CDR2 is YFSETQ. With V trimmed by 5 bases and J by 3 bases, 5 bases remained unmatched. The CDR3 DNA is TGCGCCAGCAGTACTAGCGGGGACAGCTACGAGCAGTACTTC. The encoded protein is CASSTSGDSYEQYF.

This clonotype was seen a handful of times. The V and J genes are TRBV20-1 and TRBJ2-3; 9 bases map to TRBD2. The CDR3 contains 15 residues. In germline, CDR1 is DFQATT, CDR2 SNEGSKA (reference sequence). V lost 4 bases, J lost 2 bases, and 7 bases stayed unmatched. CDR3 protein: CSATTGTSPTDTQYF. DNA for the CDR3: TGCAGTGCTACGACCGGGACTAGCCCCACAGATACGCAGTATTTT.

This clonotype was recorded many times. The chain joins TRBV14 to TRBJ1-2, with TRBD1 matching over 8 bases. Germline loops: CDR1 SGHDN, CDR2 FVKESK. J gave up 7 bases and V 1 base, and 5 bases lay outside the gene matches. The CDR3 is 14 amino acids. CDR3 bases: TGTGCCAGCAGCCAAGTAAACAGGGGGTTTGGCTACACCTTC. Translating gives CASSQVNRGFGYTF.

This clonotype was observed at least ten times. The DNA for the CDR3 is TGTGCCAGCAGCCAGCAGGGGAATGGCTACACCTTC. Amino acids: CASSQQGNGYTF. The J gene is TRBJ1-2, the V gene TRBV3-1; a weak D match, TRBD1 (6 bases). The germline CDR1 and CDR2 sequences are LGHDT and YNNKEL (reference sequence). Deletions cut 3 bases from V and 6 bases from J, with 8 bases between. The CDR3 sequence is 12 residues long.

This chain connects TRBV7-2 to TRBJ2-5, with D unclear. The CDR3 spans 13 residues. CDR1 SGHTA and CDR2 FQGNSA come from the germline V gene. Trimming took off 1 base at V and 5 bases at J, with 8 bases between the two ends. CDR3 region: CASSLGRLETQYF. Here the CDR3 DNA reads TGTGCCAGCAGCTTAGGTCGCCTGGAGACCCAGTACTTC.

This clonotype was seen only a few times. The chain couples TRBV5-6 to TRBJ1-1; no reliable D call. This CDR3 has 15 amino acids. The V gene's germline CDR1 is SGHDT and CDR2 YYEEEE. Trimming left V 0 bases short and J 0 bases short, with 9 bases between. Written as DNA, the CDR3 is TGTGCCAGCAGCTTGGGCAGCTACATGAACACTGAAGCTTTCTTT. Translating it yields CASSLGSYMNTEAFF. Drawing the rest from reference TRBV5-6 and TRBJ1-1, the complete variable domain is DAGVTQSPTHLIKTRGQQVTLRCSPKSGHDTVSWYQQALGQGPQFIFQYYEEEERQRGNFPDRFSGHQFPNYSSELNVNALLLGDSALYLCASSLGSYMNTEAFFGQGTRLTVV.

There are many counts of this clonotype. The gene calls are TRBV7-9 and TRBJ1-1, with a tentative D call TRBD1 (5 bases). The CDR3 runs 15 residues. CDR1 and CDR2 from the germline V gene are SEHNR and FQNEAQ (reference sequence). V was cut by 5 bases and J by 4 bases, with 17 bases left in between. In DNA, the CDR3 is TGTGCCAGCAGCCCGGCAGGGAGGGGAGGCACTGAAGCTTTCTTT. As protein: CASSPAGRGGTEAFF.

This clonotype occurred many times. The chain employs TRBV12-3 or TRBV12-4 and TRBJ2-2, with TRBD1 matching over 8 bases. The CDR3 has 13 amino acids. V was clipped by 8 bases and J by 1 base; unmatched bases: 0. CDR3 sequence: CASGTGNTGELFF. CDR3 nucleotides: TGTGCCAGCGGGACAGGGAACACCGGGGAGCTGTTTTTT.

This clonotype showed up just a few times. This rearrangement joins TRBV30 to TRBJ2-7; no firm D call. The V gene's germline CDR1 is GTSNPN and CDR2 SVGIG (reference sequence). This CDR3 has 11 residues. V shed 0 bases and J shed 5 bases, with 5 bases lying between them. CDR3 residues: CAWSVRDEQYF. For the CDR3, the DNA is TGTGCCTGGAGTGTAAGGGACGAGCAGTACTTC.

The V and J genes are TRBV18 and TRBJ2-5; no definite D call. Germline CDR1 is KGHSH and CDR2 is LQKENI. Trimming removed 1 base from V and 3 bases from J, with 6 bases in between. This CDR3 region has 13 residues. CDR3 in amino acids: CASSPRQEETQYF. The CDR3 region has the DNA TGTGCCAGCTCACCACGTCAGGAAGAGACCCAGTACTTC.

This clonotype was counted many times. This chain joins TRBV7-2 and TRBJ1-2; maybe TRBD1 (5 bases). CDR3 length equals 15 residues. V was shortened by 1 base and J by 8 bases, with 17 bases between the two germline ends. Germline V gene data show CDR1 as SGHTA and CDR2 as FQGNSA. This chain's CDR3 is CASSLVGGEVYGYTF. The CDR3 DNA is TGTGCCAGCAGCTTAGTAGGAGGGGAGGTATACGGCTACACCTTC.

CDR3 loop: CSARRGAGPDTQYF. CDR3 sequence (DNA): TGCAGTGCTAGAAGGGGAGCGGGGCCAGATACGCAGTATTTT. This sequence joins TRBV20-1 and TRBJ2-3, with 7 bases fitting TRBD2. Germline loops: CDR1 DFQATT, CDR2 SNEGSKA (reference sequence). This CDR3 region has 14 residues. The V and J ends lost 2 bases and 4 bases, in that order; junction bases with no gene match: 6.

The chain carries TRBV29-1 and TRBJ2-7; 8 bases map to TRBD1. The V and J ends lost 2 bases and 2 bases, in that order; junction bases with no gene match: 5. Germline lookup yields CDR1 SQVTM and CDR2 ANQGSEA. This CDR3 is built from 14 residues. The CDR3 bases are TGCAGCGTTGAACGGGACAGGCGAACCTACGAGCAGTACTTC. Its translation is CSVERDRRTYEQYF.

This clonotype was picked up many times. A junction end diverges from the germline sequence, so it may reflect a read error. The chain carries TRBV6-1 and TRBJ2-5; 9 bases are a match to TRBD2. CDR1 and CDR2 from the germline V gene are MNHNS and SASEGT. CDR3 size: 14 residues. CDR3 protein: CASSEGAGRGGRRF. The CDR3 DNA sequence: TGTGCCAGCAGTGAAGGCGCTGGGCGGGGGGGCCGGCGCTTC.

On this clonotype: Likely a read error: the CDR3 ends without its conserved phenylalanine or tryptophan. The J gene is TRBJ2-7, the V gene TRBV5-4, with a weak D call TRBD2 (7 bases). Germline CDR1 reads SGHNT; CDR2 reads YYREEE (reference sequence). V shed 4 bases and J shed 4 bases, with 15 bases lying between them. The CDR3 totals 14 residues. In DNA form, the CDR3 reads TGTGCCAGCAGCCTACAGGGAGGGATGTACGAGCAGTACCTC. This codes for CASSLQGGMYEQYL.

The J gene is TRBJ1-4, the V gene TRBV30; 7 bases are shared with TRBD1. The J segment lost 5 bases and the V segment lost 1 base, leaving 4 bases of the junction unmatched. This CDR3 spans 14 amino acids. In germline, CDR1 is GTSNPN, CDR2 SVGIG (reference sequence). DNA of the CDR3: TGTGCCTGGAGTGGGGGACAGAAGAATGAAAAACTGTTTTTT. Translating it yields CAWSGGQKNEKLFF. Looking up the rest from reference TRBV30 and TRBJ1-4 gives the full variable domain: SQTIHQWPATLVQPVGSPLSLECTVEGTSNPNLYWYRQAAGRGLQLLFYSVGIGQISSEVPQNLSASRPQDRQFILSSKKLLLSDSGFYLCAWSGGQKNEKLFFGSGTQLSVL.

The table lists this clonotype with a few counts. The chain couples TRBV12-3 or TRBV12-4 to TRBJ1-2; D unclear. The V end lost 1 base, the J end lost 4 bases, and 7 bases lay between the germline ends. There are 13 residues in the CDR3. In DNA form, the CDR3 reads TGTGCCAGCAGTTTAGGGGGTTTCTATGGCTACACCTTC. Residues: CASSLGGFYGYTF.

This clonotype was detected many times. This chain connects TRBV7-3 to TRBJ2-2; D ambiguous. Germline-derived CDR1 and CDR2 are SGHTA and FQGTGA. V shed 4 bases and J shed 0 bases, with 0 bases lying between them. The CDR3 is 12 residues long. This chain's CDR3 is CASSSNTGELFF. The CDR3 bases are TGTGCCAGCAGCTCGAACACCGGGGAGCTGTTTTTT. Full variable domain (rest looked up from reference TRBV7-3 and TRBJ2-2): GAGVSQTPSNKVTEKGKYVELRCDPISGHTALYWYRQSLGQGPEFLIYFQGTGAADDSGLPNDRFFAVRPEGSVSTLKIQRTERGDSAVYLCASSSNTGELFFGEGSRLTVL.

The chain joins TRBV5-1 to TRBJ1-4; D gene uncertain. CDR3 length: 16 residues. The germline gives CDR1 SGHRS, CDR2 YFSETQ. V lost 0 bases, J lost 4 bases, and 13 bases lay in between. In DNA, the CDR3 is TGCGCCAGCAGCTTGGGACCTCGGAAGGGTAATGAAAAACTGTTTTTT. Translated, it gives CASSLGPRKGNEKLFF. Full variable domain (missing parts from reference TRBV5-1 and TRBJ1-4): KAGVTQTPRYLIKTRGQQVTLSCSPISGHRSVSWYQQTPGQGLQFLFEYFSETQRNKGNFPGRFSGRQFSNSRSEMNVSTLELGDSALYLCASSLGPRKGNEKLFFGSGTQLSVL.

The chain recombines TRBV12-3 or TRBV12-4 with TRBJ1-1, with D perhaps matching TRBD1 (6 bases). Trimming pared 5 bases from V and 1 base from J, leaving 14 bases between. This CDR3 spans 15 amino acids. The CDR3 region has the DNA TGTGCCAGCAGTCTGACAGGCGCAAAGAACACTGAAGCTTTCTTT. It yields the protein CASSLTGAKNTEAFF.

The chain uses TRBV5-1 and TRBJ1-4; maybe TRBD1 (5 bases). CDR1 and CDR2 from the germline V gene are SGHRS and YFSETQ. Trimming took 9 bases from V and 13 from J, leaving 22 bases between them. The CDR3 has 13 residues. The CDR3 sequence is CATREEGSQALFF. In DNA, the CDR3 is TGCGCCACCAGGGAAGAGGGGAGCCAAGCACTGTTTTTT.

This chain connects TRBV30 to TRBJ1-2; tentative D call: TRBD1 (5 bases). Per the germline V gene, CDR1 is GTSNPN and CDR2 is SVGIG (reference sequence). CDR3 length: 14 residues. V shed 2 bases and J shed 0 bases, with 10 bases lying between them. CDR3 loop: CAWSSQGSNYGYTF. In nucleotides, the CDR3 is TGTGCCTGGAGTAGCCAGGGATCTAACTATGGCTACACCTTC.

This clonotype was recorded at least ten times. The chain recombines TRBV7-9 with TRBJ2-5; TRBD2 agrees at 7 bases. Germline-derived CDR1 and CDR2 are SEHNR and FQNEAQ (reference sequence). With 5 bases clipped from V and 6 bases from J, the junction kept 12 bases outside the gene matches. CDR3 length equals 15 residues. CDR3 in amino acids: CASSPREAGVQTQYF. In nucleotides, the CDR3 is TGTGCCAGCAGCCCAAGGGAGGCGGGGGTACAGACCCAGTACTTC.